The present TCR beta chain was sequenced within a study of Ad26.COV2.S vaccination and SARS-CoV-2 variants (dated by TCRdb to the early 2020s). Describing the broader study: Vaccine-arm donors were drawn from COV1001, a multicentre, randomized, double-blind, placebo-controlled phase I-IIa trial of Ad26.COV2.S in healthy adults. Ad26.COV2.S was administered intramuscularly at 5 x 10^10 or 1 x 10^11 viral particles, either as a single shot or as two shots given 56 days apart. Investigators remained blinded to trial group allocation during experiments and outcome assessment. TCRbeta repertoire sequencing was used to assess the specificity and breadth of SARS-CoV-2-reactive T cell receptors after Ad26.COV2.S vaccination. Participants in the trial were split at random into five groups of five each, receiving low-dose or high-dose Ad26.COV2.S once or twice, or else placebo on both occasions. A total of roughly 30 samples were included in the TCR-sequenced set, comprising approximately 20 Ad26.COV2.S vaccine recipients, 5 placebo recipients and 8 SARS-CoV-2 convalescent individuals. The full study reports these points: Vaccine and placebo recipients had comparable non-spike TCR breadth, which fits with the vaccine containing only spike. Higher spike-specific TCR breadth was observed in Ad26.COV2.S recipients than in placebo recipients (P = 0.0014). Substantial breadth of spike-specific CD8+ and CD4+ T cell responses was reported after vaccination. The authors noted that the TCR breadth and depth analyses may have underestimated total T cell responses. The study was not powered for comparison of responses between vaccine doses or regimens.

Reading the germline V gene (reference sequence) gives CDR1 MNHEY and CDR2 SMNVEV. Cut back by 6 bases and 6 bases, the V and J ends lie 21 bases apart. Including the terminal cysteine and phenylalanine, the CDR3 comprises 16 residues. CDR3 DNA is the only sequence kept; it has 48 bases, read in frame from the first base. In the paper's terms, the treatment or condition label means: over 15 received Ad26.COV2.S at low or high dose, single or two shots; about 5 received placebo; per-sample allocation not given. For vaccine and placebo recipients, the sequenced repertoires came from samples collected on day 63 after the first injection. Between 29 July and 7 August 2020, Cohort 1b enrolled 20 to 30 adults aged 18-55 years at one site in Boston, USA. As a vaccine, Ad26.COV2.S was a replication-incompetent adenovirus type 26 vector that expressed a prefusion-stabilized SARS-CoV-2 spike protein derived from the original Wuhan strain.

As concerns this clone: Its binding antigen is unknown. No quality values exist for individual bases; no much larger clone is one base distant.

TCRbeta CDR3 regions were sequenced with the immunoSEQ Assay. After extraction, genomic DNA underwent amplification by bias-controlled multiplex PCR, followed by high-throughput sequencing. In the authors' own workflow: Collapsing and filtering of sequences were performed to quantify the absolute abundance of each unique TCRbeta CDR3 region. Usable DNA was measured by amplifying reference genes present in all nucleated cells, and TCRbeta template counts were normalized to that usable DNA to estimate T cell fraction. Repertoire TCRs were annotated as SARS-CoV-2-specific when V gene, CDR3 amino acid sequence and J gene were exactly matched to a known reactive TCR set. MIRA supplied the reference SARS-CoV-2 TCR set, which was filtered for enrichment in COVID-19-positive ImmuneCODE repertoires so that public or cross-reactive TCRs were removed. Drawing on the MIRA antigens, annotated TCRs were analysed further at the level of specific ORF or position within ORF. Breadth was defined as the number of annotated unique rearrangements divided by the total number of unique productive rearrangements, and depth was defined as the summed frequency of the annotated unique rearrangements. Group comparisons of TCR breadth used two-sided Wilcoxon rank-sum tests. Drawn from immuneACCESS, this table holds only the in-frame rearrangements with V and J called that TCRdb kept. Clones are partly lost; checked studies trace under half to an unresolved V gene and leave the rest unexplained. The DNA was the basis for D and trimming; V, J and clone size are from that table. In this sample the table shows around 450,000 clones, roughly 87% of which occur a single time. Of the sample, over 2.5% falls within the top ten clones.

This TCR came from a person between 18 and 65 years old who received the Ad26.COV2.S COVID-19 vaccine or a placebo. The V gene is TRBV27 and the J gene is TRBJ2-1; no D segment can be confidently identified. The material sequenced was peripheral blood, taken in a trial of Ad26.COV2.S vaccine versus placebo. The nucleotides read TGTGCCAGCAGCCACCACCGCACGTTGCGCCCCAATGAGCAGTTCTTC. Its protein product is CASSHHRTLRPNEQFF.